Listed here are 6 T cell receptor beta chains from one sample, sequenced in a study of early T cells in non-severe SARS-CoV-2 infection. Using its own MiXCR run on the 5' RACE reads, TCRdb lists one record per CDR3 protein. The data contain 30,000 to 40,000 distinct CDR3 sequences, roughly 6.6% of them singletons. Sequenced here: whole blood, sampled at baseline. Every receptor here comes from an adult who was a healthcare worker with PCR-confirmed SARS-CoV-2 infection or an uninfected control (not recorded which).

This clonotype was seen repeatedly, ten times or more. The rearrangement joins TRBV4-3 to TRBJ2-1; 9 bases align to TRBD2. The CDR3 length is 17 residues. Germline values: CDR1 LGHNA, CDR2 YSLEER. V shed 0 bases and J 4 bases; nucleotides not matched to a gene: 7. CDR3: CASSQEGLAGAYNEQFF. The CDR3 DNA sequence: TGCGCCAGCAGCCAAGAAGGGTTAGCGGGAGCGTACAATGAGCAGTTCTTC.

Ten or more counts support this clonotype. The V gene is TRBV20-1, the J gene TRBJ1-2; 8 nucleotides align to TRBD1. The V segment lost 2 bases and the J segment 4 bases; nucleotides outside the gene matches: 9. The CDR3 is 15 amino acids. The germline V gene encodes CDR1 DFQATT and CDR2 SNEGSKA (reference sequence). The CDR3 loop is CSARKGQGVPYGYTF. The CDR3 DNA reads as TGCAGTGCTAGAAAAGGACAGGGTGTACCCTATGGCTACACCTTC.

This clonotype has more than one count but fewer than ten. V and J are TRBV28 and TRBJ2-4, with D maybe TRBD1 (5 bases). Trimming shortened V by 2 bases and J by 2 bases, and 10 bases separated the two germline ends. Germline V lookup: CDR1 MDHEN, CDR2 SYDVKM. The CDR3 consists of 15 residues. Written as DNA, the CDR3 is TGTGCCAGCAGTTTACCAGGACATACCAAAAACATTCAGTACTTC. The encoded protein is CASSLPGHTKNIQYF.

At least ten counts were recorded for this clonotype. The gene calls are TRBV18 and TRBJ2-3; 9 bases line up with TRBD2. The CDR3 runs 17 residues. Unmatched junction bases numbered 7, after V lost 0 bases and J lost 3 bases. Per germline, CDR1 KGHSH and CDR2 LQKENI. CDR3 DNA: TGTGCCAGCTCACCACCGAGGCTAGCGGGATCAACAGATACGCAGTATTTT. Translating it yields CASSPPRLAGSTDTQYF.

The sample holds many counts of this clonotype. The rearrangement joins TRBV4-3 to TRBJ2-1; unclear D gene. The V end was cut by 4 bases, the J end by 7 bases, with 11 bases between. Looked up from germline, CDR1 is LGHNA and CDR2 is YSLEER. This CDR3 spans 13 amino acids. The CDR3 is CASSLADSNEQFF. The CDR3 region has the DNA TGCGCCAGCAGCCTGGCAGATTCGAATGAGCAGTTCTTC.

This clonotype was observed many times. V and J are TRBV5-1 and TRBJ2-1, with TRBD2 matching over 8 bases. This CDR3 spans 15 amino acids. With V trimmed by 1 base and J by 6 bases, 6 bases remained unmatched. CDR1 SGHRS and CDR2 YFSETQ come from the germline V gene. CDR3 region: CASSLSGTSFNEQFF. DNA of the CDR3: TGCGCCAGCAGCTTGTCCGGGACTAGTTTCAATGAGCAGTTCTTC.